Listed below are T cell receptor beta chains from one sample, sequenced in a study of T cell responses to AZD1222 COVID-19 vaccine. Some clones are missing from TCRdb's copy, which holds only in-frame ones; the method was immunoSEQ multiplex PCR. The table records 90,000 to 130,000 clones, around 82% of them present only once. Sequencing was performed on peripheral blood, taken on day 0 of AZD1222 vaccination. The source is an adult in good health. The CDR3 runs from the conserved cysteine through the conserved F or W. The D gene is left open where the match is weak. Clone size is given for some rows only: seen once, a few or many times, or a class if the clone is expanded.

V gene	J gene	clone size	CDR3 length	D gene	CDR3 DNA	CDR3 protein
TRBV2	TRBJ2-1	.	14	.	TGTGCCAGCAGTGAGTGGAGCGGTAGGAATGAGCAGTTCTTC	CASSEWSGRNEQFF
TRBV9	TRBJ1-1	.	14	.	TGTGCCAGCAGCGCAGTGACCGGCAGGCCTGAAGCTTTCTTT	CASSAVTGRPEAFF
TRBV28	TRBJ1-2	.	13	.	TGTGCCAGCAGTTTAATGGGGGGCGGTGGCTACACCTTC	CASSLMGGGGYTF
TRBV5-6	TRBJ2-1	.	15	TRBD2	TGTGCCAGCAGCTTCCCTCGGCGGGAGGATGTTGAGCAGTTCTTC	CASSFPRREDVEQFF
TRBV27	TRBJ2-1	.	15	TRBD1	TGTGCCAGCAGTTCCTGGGCGACAGGGGGAGGTGAGCAGTTCTTC	CASSSWATGGGEQFF
TRBV2	TRBJ2-5	.	13	.	TGTGCCAGCAGCCAAAACAGGCAAGAGACCCAGTACTTC	CASSQNRQETQYF
TRBV9	TRBJ1-1	.	16	.	TGTGCCAGCAGCGTAGCTGAGGGGGTAGGACACACTGAAGCTTTCTTT	CASSVAEGVGHTEAFF
TRBV12-5	TRBJ2-3	.	16	.	TGTGCTAGTGGTCTCAACCTGGACAGAATCTCAGATACGCAGTATTTT	CASGLNLDRISDTQYF
TRBV15	TRBJ2-5	.	15	.	TGTGCCACCAGCAGAGATCTGGGGAGGAAGGAGACCCAGTACTTC	CATSRDLGRKETQYF
TRBV11-2	TRBJ1-4	.	13	TRBD1	TGTGCCAGCAGCTTAGAACCGGGACAGGGGGCATTTTTT	CASSLEPGQGAFF
TRBV6-5	TRBJ1-4	.	12	.	TGTGCCAGCCGTCAGCTTGGGGAAAAACTGTTTTTT	CASRQLGEKLFF
TRBV10-3	TRBJ1-2	.	14	.	TGTGCCATCAGTGACGATGGAGGGAACTATGGCTACACCTTC	CAISDDGGNYGYTF
TRBV10-3	TRBJ2-1	.	15	TRBD2	TGTGCCTCCAGGCTAGCGGGGGGCAGAGGCAATGAGCAGTTCTTC	CASRLAGGRGNEQFF
TRBV2	TRBJ2-2	.	14	.	TGTGCCAGCAGTGTAGAGGGAGAGACCGGGGAGCTGTTTTTT	CASSVEGETGELFF
TRBV28	TRBJ1-2	.	14	TRBD1	TGTGCCAGCAGCCGGGACAGCACTAACTATGGCTACACCTTC	CASSRDSTNYGYTF
TRBV3-1/TRBV3-2	TRBJ2-7	many	14	.	TGTGCCAGCAGCCCAGCCCCGGGCAGGTACGAGCAGTACTTC	CASSPAPGRYEQYF
TRBV30	TRBJ2-1	.	15	.	TGTGCCTGGAGTCCGGCGTCGGACCATTACAATGAGCAGTTCTTC	CAWSPASDHYNEQFF
TRBV19	TRBJ2-1	once	14	.	TGTGCCAGTAGTGGTTGGACTGACTACAATGAGCAGTTCTTC	CASSGWTDYNEQFF
TRBV3-1/TRBV3-2	TRBJ2-1	once	16	TRBD2	TGTGCCAGCAGCCCGCTTCTGGATAGCGGGAGGAATGAGCAGTTCTTC	CASSPLLDSGRNEQFF
TRBV10-3	TRBJ1-2	.	15	TRBD1	TGTGCCATCAGTGAACGGACAGGGGCCAACTATGGCTACACCTTC	CAISERTGANYGYTF
TRBV4-2	TRBJ1-1	.	17	.	TGTGCCAGCAGCCCCTCTTTGGGAGGAGGGTTCGGGACTGAAGCTTTCTTT	CASSPSLGGGFGTEAFF
TRBV6-5	TRBJ1-5	.	12	.	TGTGCCAGCAGTCCTACAAATCAGCCCCAGCATTTT	CASSPTNQPQHF
TRBV7-2	TRBJ2-7	few	13	.	TGTGCCAGCAGCTTCTATAGCTCCTACGAGCAGTACTTC	CASSFYSSYEQYF
TRBV7-2	TRBJ2-4	.	15	TRBD2	TGTGCCAGCAGCTTGGTAGCGGGGTGGGGAAACATTCAGTACTTC	CASSLVAGWGNIQYF
TRBV6-5	TRBJ2-2	.	12	.	TGTGCCAGCAGTTACTGGGCCGGGGAGCTGTTTTTT	CASSYWAGELFF
TRBV12-3/TRBV12-4	TRBJ1-6	.	12	.	TGTGCCAGCAGCCAAAGCCAGTCCCCCCTCCACTTT	CASSQSQSPLHF
TRBV28	TRBJ2-3	.	16	.	TGTGCCAGCACCGGACTGTCAAAACGAGGGACAGATACGCAGTATTTT	CASTGLSKRGTDTQYF
TRBV28	TRBJ2-7	.	14	.	TGTGCCAGTAGAACTTCGGGGATTAGGGGCGAGCAGTACTTC	CASRTSGIRGEQYF
TRBV27	TRBJ2-2	once	16	.	TGTGCCAGCAGTTTAGGGACACCAAGAAACACCGGGGAGCTGTTTTTT	CASSLGTPRNTGELFF
TRBV10-3	TRBJ1-1	.	16	TRBD1	TGTGCCATCAGTGACGCCGGGACAGGGAGGAACACTGAAGCTTTCTTT	CAISDAGTGRNTEAFF
TRBV29-1	TRBJ2-1	once	12	TRBD2	TGCAGCGTTGGGACTAGCGGAAATGAGCAGTTCTTC	CSVGTSGNEQFF
TRBV11-2	TRBJ1-2	.	13	.	TGTGCCAGCAGCCTTGAACGGTTGTATGGCTACACCTTC	CASSLERLYGYTF
TRBV28	TRBJ1-6	.	15	.	TGTGCCAGCAGCCCTGGGACACATTATAATTCACCCCTCCACTTT	CASSPGTHYNSPLHF
TRBV11-2	TRBJ2-3	.	17	TRBD2	TGTGCCAGCAGCTTTTATCAGAGCGGGAGGATGTCAGATACGCAGTATTTT	CASSFYQSGRMSDTQYF
TRBV19	TRBJ2-3	.	13	.	TGTGCCAGTAGTATAACCAAGACAGATACGCAGTATTTT	CASSITKTDTQYF
TRBV10-3	TRBJ1-2	.	16	.	TGTGCCATCAGTGAGAGAACGGGACATCAGATTTATGGCTACACCTTC	CAISERTGHQIYGYTF
TRBV3-1/TRBV3-2	TRBJ2-5	.	16	TRBD2	TGTGCCAGCAGCCGGCGCATGGCGGGAGGCCCGGAGACCCAGTACTTC	CASSRRMAGGPETQYF
TRBV18	TRBJ2-2	.	15	.	TGTGCCAGCTCACCAGTGCCCTCAGGAGGCGGGGAGCTGTTTTTT	CASSPVPSGGGELFF
TRBV7-9	TRBJ1-5	.	14	.	TGTGCCAGCAGTCCACAGGGTAGCAATCAGCCCCAGCATTTT	CASSPQGSNQPQHF
TRBV15	TRBJ1-6	.	15	.	TGTGCCACCAGCAGAGCCCCATCCACGAATTCACCCCTCCACTTT	CATSRAPSTNSPLHF
TRBV10-1	TRBJ2-2	.	14	.	TGCGCCAGACAGCCAGGGGAGAACACCGGGGAGCTGTTTTTT	CARQPGENTGELFF
TRBV5-1	TRBJ2-2	.	13	.	TGCGCCAGCAGCTTGGGGGGAACCGGGGAGCTGTTTTTT	CASSLGGTGELFF
TRBV28	TRBJ2-7	.	13	.	TGTGCCAGCAGCCCCACCCCCGGGGGCGAGCAGTACTTC	CASSPTPGGEQYF
TRBV2	TRBJ1-2	.	11	TRBD1	TGTGCCAGCAGTGGGGGACAGGGTGGTACCTTC	CASSGGQGGTF
TRBV28	TRBJ1-3	once	18	TRBD1	TGTGCCAGCAGTGACTTCTCGTTGGGGGGACAGGGGGGAAACACCATATATTTT	CASSDFSLGGQGGNTIYF
TRBV2	TRBJ1-2	.	18	TRBD1	TGTGCCAGCAGTACCCCTCAGGGACAGGGAAACAGGCTCTATGGCTACACCTTC	CASSTPQGQGNRLYGYTF
TRBV5-5	TRBJ1-5	.	17	.	TGTGCCAGCAGCTCATACCCCAGGGGCCGTATCAATCAGCCCCAGCATTTT	CASSSYPRGRINQPQHF